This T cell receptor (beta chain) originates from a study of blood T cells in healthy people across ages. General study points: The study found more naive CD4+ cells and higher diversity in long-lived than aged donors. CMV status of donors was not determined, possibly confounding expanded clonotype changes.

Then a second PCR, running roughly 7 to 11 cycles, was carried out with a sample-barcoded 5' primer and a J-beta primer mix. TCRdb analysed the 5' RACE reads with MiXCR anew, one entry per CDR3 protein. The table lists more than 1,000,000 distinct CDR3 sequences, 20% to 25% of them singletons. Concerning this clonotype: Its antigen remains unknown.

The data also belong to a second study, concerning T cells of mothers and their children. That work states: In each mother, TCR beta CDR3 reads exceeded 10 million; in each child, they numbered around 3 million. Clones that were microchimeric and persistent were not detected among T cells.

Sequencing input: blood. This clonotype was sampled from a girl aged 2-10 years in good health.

CDR3 DNA sequence: TGCGCCAGCAGCCCCCGGGTCGGAGAGTACGAGCAGTACTTC. It is translated as CASSPRVGEYEQYF. The chain recombines TRBV4-3 with TRBJ2-1, with unresolved D. The assigned J gene may be wrong: the sequence end matches TRBJ2-7 better. Germline lookup yields CDR1 LGHNA and CDR2 YSLEER. This CDR3 spans 14 amino acids.